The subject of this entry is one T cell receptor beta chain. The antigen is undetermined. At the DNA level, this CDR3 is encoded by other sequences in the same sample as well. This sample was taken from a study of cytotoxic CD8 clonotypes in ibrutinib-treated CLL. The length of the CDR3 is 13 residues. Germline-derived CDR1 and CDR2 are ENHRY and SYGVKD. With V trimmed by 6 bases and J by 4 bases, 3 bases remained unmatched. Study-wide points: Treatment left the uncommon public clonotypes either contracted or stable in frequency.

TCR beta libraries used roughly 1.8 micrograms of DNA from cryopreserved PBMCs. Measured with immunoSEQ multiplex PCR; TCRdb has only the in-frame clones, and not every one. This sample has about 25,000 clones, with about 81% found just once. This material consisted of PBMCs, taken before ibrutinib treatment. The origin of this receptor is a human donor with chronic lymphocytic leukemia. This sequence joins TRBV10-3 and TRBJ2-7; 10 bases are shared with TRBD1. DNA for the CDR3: TGTGCCATCAGGACAGGGGGCTCGTACGAGCAGTACTTC. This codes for CAIRTGGSYEQYF.